The subject of this entry is one T cell receptor beta chain. This clonotype has ten or more counts. No base-level quality is on record; no much larger clone is a single base apart. This sample stems from a study of T cells after yellow fever vaccination (dated by TCRdb to between 2017 and 2020). With respect to the entire study: Using CD3, CD45RA, CCR7 and CD95 staining, memory subsets (EM, EMRA, CM and Tscm) were sorted on a BD FACS Aria III. Libraries from fractions with low cell numbers were prepared with the SMART-Seq v4 Ultra Low Input RNA kit. Blood was collected at multiple timepoints before and after primary and secondary immunization, and bulk PBMC replicates and cell subsets were isolated. To follow T-cell clones before and after primary and booster YFV17D yellow fever vaccination, bulk TCR alpha and beta repertoires were sequenced over time. The cohort comprised two healthy male donors, one aged 18 to 30 and one aged 30 to 40 years. Sorting of memory subsets took place on days 0, 15 and 45 and at 18 months after primary vaccination, as well as on days 0, 15 and 45 after the 30-year booster. The full study reports these points: Because the study included only a couple of donors, the extent to which the findings can be generalized is limited. In the sorted memory subsets on day 0, nearly all vaccine-responding clonotypes were below the level of detection. Computational filtering was required because FACS-sorted repertoires could contain abundant contaminating clonotypes from the bulk population. A small share of clonotypes was detected in both CD4 and CD8 compartments, with the overlap likely arising from convergent recombination. The secondary T-cell response was weaker than the primary response but faster, peaking on day 5 instead of day 15. Most clones expanded after primary vaccination were re-detected after the booster (approximately 95% of CD4 and around 88% of CD8), suggesting broad memory maintenance.

The treatment or condition label, read with the paper, signifies: live attenuated yellow fever vaccine strain. PBMCs were isolated from peripheral blood using a standard Ficoll-Paque protocol. For sorted memory subsets, RNA extraction was done with the RNeasy Micro Kit. V gives up 5 bases and J gives up 2 bases, and the segment between their germline ends measures 11 bases. From its cysteine to its phenylalanine, the CDR3 spans 14 amino acids. Left in the record is the CDR3 DNA by itself, 42 bases read in frame from the first base. CDR1 and CDR2, looked up from the germline V gene, are SGHTA and FQGTGA. The sequencing machine was an Illumina NovaSeq 6000. TCR cDNA was made using 5'RACE template switching, a step that added a universal primer site and unique molecular identifiers. Priming for cDNA synthesis came from both the TCR alpha and TCR beta constant segments. Library amplification involved two PCR steps, and the second step added sample barcodes and sequencing adapters. Libraries were sequenced on Illumina HiSeq 2500 (2x100 bp) or NovaSeq (2x150 bp). As for how the authors treated the data: MIGEC handled demultiplexing of reads and collapsing into UMI consensus sequences, while MiXCR performed V(D)J alignment. Clonotypes responding to the vaccine were identified with edgeR on replicate PBMC samples, with the criteria of FDR below 0.01 and a log2 fold change above 5 up to day 15. CD4 or CD8 identity was assigned to each bulk clonotype according to whether the clonotype was present at higher abundance in the sequenced CD4 repertoire or the sequenced CD8 repertoire. Clonotype frequencies in memory subsets were weighted by FACS-sorted cell numbers to estimate each clone's distribution across memory phenotypes. TCRdb itself trimmed the public reads at Q25 with fastp, ran MiXCR and retained productive beta chains. Each entry is one CDR3 protein sequence, shown with its most common DNA and genes. Clone size and V and J calls follow TCRdb, not the original study. The sample table lists tens of thousands of distinct CDR3 sequences, roughly 4.7% of them with a count of one. The ten biggest clones cover 38% of the sample.

The receptor was derived from a man aged 18 to 29 who received the YFV17D yellow fever vaccine. This receptor chain uses TRBV7-3 and TRBJ2-3; too little of a D gene remains to name it. The specimen comprised PBMCs, either bulk or a sorted T-cell subset (CD4+, CD8+, memory, or dextramer-sorted; not recorded which), sampled on the day of the yellow fever booster vaccination. DNA sequence: TGTGCCAGCAGCCCGATTTCCTCCACAGATACGCAGTATTTT. Its amino acids are CASSPISSTDTQYF.